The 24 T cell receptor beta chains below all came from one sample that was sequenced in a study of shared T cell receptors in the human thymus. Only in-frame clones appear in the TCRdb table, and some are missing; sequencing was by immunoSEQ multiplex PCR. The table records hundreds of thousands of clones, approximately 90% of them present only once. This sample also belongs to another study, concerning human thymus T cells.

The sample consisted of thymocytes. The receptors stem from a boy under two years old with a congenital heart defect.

The CDR3 region has the DNA TGTGCCAGCAGCTTAGCGGGACTAGCGTTTACCTACGAGCAGTACTTC. Translated, it gives CASSLAGLAFTYEQYF. The genes are TRBV11-2 and TRBJ2-7, with 10 nucleotides matching TRBD2. Germline-derived CDR1 and CDR2 are SGHAT and FQNNGV. V lost 1 base, J lost 2 bases, and 5 bases stayed unmatched. The CDR3 loop spans 16 amino acids.

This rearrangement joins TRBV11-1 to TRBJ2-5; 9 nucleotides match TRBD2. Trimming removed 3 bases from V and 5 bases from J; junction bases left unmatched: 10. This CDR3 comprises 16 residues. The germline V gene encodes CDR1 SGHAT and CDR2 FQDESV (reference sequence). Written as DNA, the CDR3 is TGTGCCAGCAGCTTTGGGACTAGCCCCGACGTTGAGACCCAGTACTTC. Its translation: CASSFGTSPDVETQYF.

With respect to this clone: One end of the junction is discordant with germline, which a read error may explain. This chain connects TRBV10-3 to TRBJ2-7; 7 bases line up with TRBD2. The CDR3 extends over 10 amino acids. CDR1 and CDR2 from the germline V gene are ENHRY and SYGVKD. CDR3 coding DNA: TGTGCCACCATGGGAGGGTCGGGCGTCTTC. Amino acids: CATMGGSGVF.

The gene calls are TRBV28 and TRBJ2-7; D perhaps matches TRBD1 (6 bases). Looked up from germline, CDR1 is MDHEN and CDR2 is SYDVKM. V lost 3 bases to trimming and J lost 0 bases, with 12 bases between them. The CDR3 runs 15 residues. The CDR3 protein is CASSFGQYSSYEQYF. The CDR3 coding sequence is TGTGCCAGCAGTTTTGGACAGTACAGCTCCTACGAGCAGTACTTC.

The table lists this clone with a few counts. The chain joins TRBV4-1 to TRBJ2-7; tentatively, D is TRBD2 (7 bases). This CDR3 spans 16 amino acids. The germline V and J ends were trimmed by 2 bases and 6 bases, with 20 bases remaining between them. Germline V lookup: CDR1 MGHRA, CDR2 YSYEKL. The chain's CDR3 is CASSQRKAGALGEQYF. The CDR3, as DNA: TGCGCCAGCAGCCAACGGAAGGCGGGGGCCCTGGGCGAGCAGTACTTC.

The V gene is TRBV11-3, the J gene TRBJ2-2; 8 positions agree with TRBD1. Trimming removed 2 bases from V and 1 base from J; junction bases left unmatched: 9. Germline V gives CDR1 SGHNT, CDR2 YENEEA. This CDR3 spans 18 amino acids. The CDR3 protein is CASSLSRRDRLNTGELFF. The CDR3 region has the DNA TGTGCCAGCAGCTTAAGCCGCCGGGACAGGCTGAACACCGGGGAGCTGTTTTTT. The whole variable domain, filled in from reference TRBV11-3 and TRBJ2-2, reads EAGVVQSPRYKIIEKKQPVAFWCNPISGHNTLYWYLQNLGQGPELLIRYENEEAVDDSQLPKDRFSAERLKGVDSTLKIQPAELGDSAVYLCASSLSRRDRLNTGELFFGEGSRLTVL.

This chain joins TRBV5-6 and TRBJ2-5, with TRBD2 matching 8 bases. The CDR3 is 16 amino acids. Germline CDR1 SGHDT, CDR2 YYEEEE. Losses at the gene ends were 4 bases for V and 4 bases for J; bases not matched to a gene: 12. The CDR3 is CASSHLVAGGRETQYF. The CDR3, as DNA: TGTGCCAGCAGCCACCTCGTGGCGGGAGGTCGAGAGACCCAGTACTTC.

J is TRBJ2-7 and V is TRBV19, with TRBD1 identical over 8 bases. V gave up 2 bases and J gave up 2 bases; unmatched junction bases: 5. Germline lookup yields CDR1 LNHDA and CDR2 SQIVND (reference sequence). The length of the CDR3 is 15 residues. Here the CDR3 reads CASSITDRGTYEQYF. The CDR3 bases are TGTGCCAGTAGTATAACCGACAGGGGCACCTACGAGCAGTACTTC.

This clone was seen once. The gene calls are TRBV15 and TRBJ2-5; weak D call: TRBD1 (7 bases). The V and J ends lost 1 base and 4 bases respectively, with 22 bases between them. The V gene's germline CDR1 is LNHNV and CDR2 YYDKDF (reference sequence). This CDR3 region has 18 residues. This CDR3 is CATSRVGARQGGRETQYF. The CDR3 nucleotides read TGTGCCACCAGCAGAGTTGGGGCGAGGCAGGGGGGTAGAGAGACCCAGTACTTC.

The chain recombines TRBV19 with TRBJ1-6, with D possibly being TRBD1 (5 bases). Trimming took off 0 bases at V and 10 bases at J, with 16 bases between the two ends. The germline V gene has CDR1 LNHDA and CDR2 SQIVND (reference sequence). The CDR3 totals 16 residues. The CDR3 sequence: CASSIDHKGIGSPLHF. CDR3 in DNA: TGTGCCAGTAGTATAGACCACAAGGGGATCGGGTCACCCCTCCACTTT.

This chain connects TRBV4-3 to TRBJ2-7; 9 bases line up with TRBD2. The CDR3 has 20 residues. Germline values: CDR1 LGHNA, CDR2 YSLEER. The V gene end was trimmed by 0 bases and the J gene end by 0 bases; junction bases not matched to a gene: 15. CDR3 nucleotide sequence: TGCGCCAGCAGCCAAGAAAGGGATGATAGCGGGAGAGGGGGCTCCTACGAGCAGTACTTC. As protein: CASSQERDDSGRGGSYEQYF.

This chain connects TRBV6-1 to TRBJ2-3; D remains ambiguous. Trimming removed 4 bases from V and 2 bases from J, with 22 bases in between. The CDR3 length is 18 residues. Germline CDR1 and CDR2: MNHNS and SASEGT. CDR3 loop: CASSGHKEPPSVTDTQYF. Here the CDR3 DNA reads TGTGCCAGCAGTGGGCACAAAGAGCCTCCGAGCGTCACAGATACGCAGTATTTT.

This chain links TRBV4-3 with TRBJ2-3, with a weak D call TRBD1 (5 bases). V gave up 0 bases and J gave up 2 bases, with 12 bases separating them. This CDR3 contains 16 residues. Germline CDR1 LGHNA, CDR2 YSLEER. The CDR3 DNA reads TGCGCCAGCAGCCAAGAGCAGACAGTCTCCACAGATACGCAGTATTTT. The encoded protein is CASSQEQTVSTDTQYF.

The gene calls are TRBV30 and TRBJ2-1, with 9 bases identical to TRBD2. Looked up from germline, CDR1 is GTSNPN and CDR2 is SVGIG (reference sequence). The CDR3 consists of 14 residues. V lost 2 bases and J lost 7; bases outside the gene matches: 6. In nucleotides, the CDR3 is TGTGCCTGGAGTTGGCGGGAGGGCCTTAATGAGCAGTTCTTC. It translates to CAWSWREGLNEQFF.

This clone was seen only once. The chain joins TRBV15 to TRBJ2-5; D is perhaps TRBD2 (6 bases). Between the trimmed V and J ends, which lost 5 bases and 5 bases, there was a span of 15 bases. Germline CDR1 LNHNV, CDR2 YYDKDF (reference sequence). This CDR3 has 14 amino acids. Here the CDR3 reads CATSSPPREETQYF. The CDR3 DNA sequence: TGTGCCACCAGCTCCCCCCCCCGGGAGGAGACCCAGTACTTC.

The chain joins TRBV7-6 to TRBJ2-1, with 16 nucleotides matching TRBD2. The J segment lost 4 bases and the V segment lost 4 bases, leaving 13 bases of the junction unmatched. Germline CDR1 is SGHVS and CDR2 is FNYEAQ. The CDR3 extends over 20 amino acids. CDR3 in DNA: TGTGCCAGCAGCTCCACGGGACTAGCGGGAGGGTTGGGGATGTACAATGAGCAGTTCTTC. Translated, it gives CASSSTGLAGGLGMYNEQFF.

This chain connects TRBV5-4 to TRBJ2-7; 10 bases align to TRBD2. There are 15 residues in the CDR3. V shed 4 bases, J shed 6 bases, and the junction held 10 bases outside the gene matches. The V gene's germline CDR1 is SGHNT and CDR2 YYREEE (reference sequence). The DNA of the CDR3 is TGTGCCAGCAGCCTACAGCGGGAGGGCCCGGGCGAGCAGTACTTC. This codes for CASSLQREGPGEQYF.

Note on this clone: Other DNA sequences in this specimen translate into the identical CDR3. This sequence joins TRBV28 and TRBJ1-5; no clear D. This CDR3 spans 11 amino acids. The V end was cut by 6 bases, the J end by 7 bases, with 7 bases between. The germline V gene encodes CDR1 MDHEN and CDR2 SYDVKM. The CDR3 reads CASSPNQPQHF. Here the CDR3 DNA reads TGTGCCAGCAGCCCTAACCAGCCCCAGCATTTT. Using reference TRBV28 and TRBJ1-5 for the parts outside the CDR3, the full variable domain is DVKVTQSSRYLVKRTGEKVFLECVQDMDHENMFWYRQDPGLGLRLIYFSYDVKMKEKGDIPEGYSVSREKKERFSLILESASTNQTSMYLCASSPNQPQHFGDGTRLSIL.

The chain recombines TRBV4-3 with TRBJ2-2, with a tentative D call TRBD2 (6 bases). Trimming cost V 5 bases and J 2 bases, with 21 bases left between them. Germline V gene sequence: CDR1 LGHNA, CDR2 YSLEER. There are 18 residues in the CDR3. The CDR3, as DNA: TGCGCCAGCAGCACCCGACCGCCGGGACTTACAAACACCGGGGAGCTGTTTTTT. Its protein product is CASSTRPPGLTNTGELFF.

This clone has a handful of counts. CDR3 DNA: TGTGCCAGCAGCCAAGTGGCGGGGCCGAGTGAAAAACTGTTTTTT. Its translation: CASSQVAGPSEKLFF. The J gene is TRBJ1-4, the V gene TRBV14; TRBD1 is a possible D gene (5 bases). The length of the CDR3 is 15 residues. Germline CDR1 reads SGHDN; CDR2 reads FVKESK. Trimming pared 1 base from V and 7 bases from J, leaving 13 bases between. Combining the CDR3 with reference TRBV14 and TRBJ1-4 gives the whole variable domain EAGVTQFPSHSVIEKGQTVTLRCDPISGHDNLYWYRRVMGKEIKFLLHFVKESKQDESGMPNNRFLAERTGGTYSTLKVQPAELEDSGVYFCASSQVAGPSEKLFFGSGTQLSVL.

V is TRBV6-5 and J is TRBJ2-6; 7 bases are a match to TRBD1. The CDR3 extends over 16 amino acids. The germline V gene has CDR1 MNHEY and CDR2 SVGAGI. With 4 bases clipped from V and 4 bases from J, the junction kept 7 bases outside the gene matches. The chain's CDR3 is CASSSLQGRGANVLTF. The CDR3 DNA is TGTGCCAGCAGTTCGCTACAGGGGCGCGGGGCCAACGTCCTGACTTTC.

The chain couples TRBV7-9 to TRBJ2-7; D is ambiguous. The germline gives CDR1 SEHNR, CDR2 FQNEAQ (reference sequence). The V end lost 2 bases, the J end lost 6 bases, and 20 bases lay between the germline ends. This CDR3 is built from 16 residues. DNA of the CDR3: TGTGCCAGCAGCTTAACTGGGCGAGTAGACGGCTGCGAGCAGTACTTC. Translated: CASSLTGRVDGCEQYF. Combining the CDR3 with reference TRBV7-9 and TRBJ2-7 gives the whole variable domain DTGVSQNPRHKITKRGQNVTFRCDPISEHNRLYWYRQTLGQGPEFLTYFQNEAQLEKSRLLSDRFSAERPKGSFSTLEIQRTEQGDSAMYLCASSLTGRVDGCEQYFGPGTRLTVT.

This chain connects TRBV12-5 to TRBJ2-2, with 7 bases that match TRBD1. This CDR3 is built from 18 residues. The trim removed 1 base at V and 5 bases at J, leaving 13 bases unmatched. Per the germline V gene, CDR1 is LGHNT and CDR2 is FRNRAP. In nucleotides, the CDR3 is TGTGCTAGTGGTTTGGAAAAGGGCCAGGGGGTCGGGACCGGGGAGCTGTTTTTT. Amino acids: CASGLEKGQGVGTGELFF. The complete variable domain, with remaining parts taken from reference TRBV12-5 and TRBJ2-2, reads DARVTQTPRHKVTEMGQEVTMRCQPILGHNTVFWYRQTMMQGLELLAYFRNRAPLDDSGMPKDRFSAEMPDATLATLKIQPSEPRDSAVYFCASGLEKGQGVGTGELFFGEGSRLTVL.

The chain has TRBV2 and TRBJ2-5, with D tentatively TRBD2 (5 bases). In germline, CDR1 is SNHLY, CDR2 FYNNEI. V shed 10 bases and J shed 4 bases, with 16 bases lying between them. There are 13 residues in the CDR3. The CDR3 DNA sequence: TGTGCCACTAGTCTTGGACTTAGAGAGACCCAGTACTTC. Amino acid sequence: CATSLGLRETQYF.